The rows below give T cell receptor beta chains drawn from one sample of a study of human T cells and chemical hapten exposure. A single record per CDR3 protein comes from TCRdb applying MiXCR to the RACE reads. In the table there are 150,000 to 200,000 distinct CDR3 sequences, around 22% of which are singletons. The sample was whole blood, taken in connection with sensitization to the hapten diphenylcyclopropenone (DPC). Source of these receptors: a woman aged 45-59 years with alopecia areata. Some clones in this sample may be carry-over from other donors' samples. Both conserved end residues are part of each CDR3. Each record gives: J gene, D gene, clone size, V gene, CDR3 protein, CDR3 DNA. D genes are given only for firm matches. Some rows have no size entry. The others give once, few or many, or a class for an expanded clone.

j_gene: TRBJ2-3; d_gene: -; abundance: -; v_gene: TRBV3-1; CDR3aa: CASSQGQGTRTDTQYF; CDR3nt: TGTGCCAGCAGCCAAGGGCAGGGGACGCGGACAGATACGCAGTATTTT
j_gene: TRBJ2-1; d_gene: TRBD2; abundance: -; v_gene: TRBV7-9; CDR3aa: CASSLVAGVGDEQFF; CDR3nt: TGTGCCAGCAGCTTAGTAGCGGGAGTGGGGGATGAGCAGTTCTTC
j_gene: TRBJ1-1; d_gene: -; abundance: many; v_gene: TRBV5-4; CDR3aa: CASSLGPGSTEAFF; CDR3nt: TGTGCCAGCAGCTTGGGTCCGGGTTCCACTGAAGCTTTCTTT
j_gene: TRBJ1-1; d_gene: -; abundance: few; v_gene: TRBV6-5; CDR3aa: CASSYLRGNEAFF; CDR3nt: TGTGCCAGCAGTTACCTAAGAGGGAATGAAGCTTTCTTT
j_gene: TRBJ2-3; d_gene: TRBD2; abundance: once; v_gene: TRBV6-2/TRBV6-3; CDR3aa: CASSYSTAGSTDTQYF; CDR3nt: TGTGCAAGCAGTTACTCCACAGCGGGGAGCACAGATACGCAGTATTTT
j_gene: TRBJ1-5; d_gene: -; abundance: -; v_gene: TRBV12-3/TRBV12-4; CDR3aa: CASSRGAGLSNQPQHF; CDR3nt: TGTGCCAGCAGTCGTGGGGCTGGACTTAGCAATCAGCCCCAGCATTTT
j_gene: TRBJ2-6; d_gene: TRBD2; abundance: few; v_gene: TRBV5-1; CDR3aa: CASSEAAGVGANVLTF; CDR3nt: TGCGCCAGCTCCGAAGCGGCGGGGGTCGGGGCCAACGTCCTGACTTTC
j_gene: TRBJ1-1; d_gene: -; abundance: few; v_gene: TRBV29-1; CDR3aa: CSVEETQGRTEAFF; CDR3nt: TGCAGCGTTGAAGAGACCCAGGGCCGAACTGAAGCTTTCTTT
j_gene: TRBJ2-7; d_gene: TRBD1; abundance: -; v_gene: TRBV7-9; CDR3aa: CASSPPGQGRYEQYF; CDR3nt: TGTGCCAGCAGCCCCCCCGGACAGGGTCGGTACGAGCAGTACTTC
j_gene: TRBJ1-2; d_gene: TRBD1; abundance: few; v_gene: TRBV6-5; CDR3aa: CASRPGQGNDYGYTF; CDR3nt: TGTGCCAGCAGGCCGGGACAGGGGAACGACTATGGCTACACCTTC
j_gene: TRBJ2-1; d_gene: TRBD2; abundance: -; v_gene: TRBV6-1; CDR3aa: CASSTGTSGDNEQFF; CDR3nt: TGTGCCAGCAGCACCGGGACTAGCGGGGACAATGAGCAGTTCTTC
j_gene: TRBJ2-3; d_gene: -; abundance: -; v_gene: TRBV29-1; CDR3aa: CSTHNLNTDTQYF; CDR3nt: TGCAGCACTCACAACCTAAACACAGATACGCAGTATTTT
j_gene: TRBJ2-7; d_gene: TRBD2; abundance: few; v_gene: TRBV29-1; CDR3aa: CSVKGLAGEGEQYF; CDR3nt: TGCAGCGTGAAGGGACTAGCGGGAGAGGGCGAGCAGTACTTC
j_gene: TRBJ1-1; d_gene: -; abundance: -; v_gene: TRBV28; CDR3aa: CASSWEALNTEAFF; CDR3nt: TGTGCCAGCAGTTGGGAGGCGTTGAACACTGAAGCTTTCTTT
j_gene: TRBJ2-6; d_gene: -; abundance: -; v_gene: TRBV30; CDR3aa: CAWTAGQISGANVLTF; CDR3nt: TGTGCCTGGACCGCGGGGCAGATCTCTGGGGCCAACGTCCTGACTTTC
j_gene: TRBJ2-7; d_gene: -; abundance: -; v_gene: TRBV6-5; CDR3aa: CASSVGGKRDGEQYF; CDR3nt: TGTGCCAGCAGTGTAGGTGGTAAGAGAGATGGGGAGCAGTACTTC
j_gene: TRBJ2-1; d_gene: TRBD2; abundance: few; v_gene: TRBV7-9; CDR3aa: CASSSLSGNNEQFF; CDR3nt: TGTGCCAGCAGCTCCCTTAGCGGGAACAATGAGCAGTTCTTC
j_gene: TRBJ1-2; d_gene: -; abundance: -; v_gene: TRBV6-5; CDR3aa: CASSLTGAGYGYTF; CDR3nt: TGTGCCAGCAGCCTTACAGGCGCCGGCTATGGCTACACCTTC
j_gene: TRBJ2-7; d_gene: TRBD2; abundance: few; v_gene: TRBV29-1; CDR3aa: CSAGEGTTYEQYF; CDR3nt: TGCAGCGCCGGGGAGGGGACGACCTACGAGCAGTACTTC
j_gene: TRBJ2-2; d_gene: -; abundance: many; v_gene: TRBV6-4; CDR3aa: CASSDSSSGKLFF; CDR3nt: TGTGCCAGCAGTGACTCTTCAAGTGGAAAGCTGTTTTTT
j_gene: TRBJ1-5; d_gene: -; abundance: few; v_gene: TRBV7-2; CDR3aa: CASSLGTVGDQPQHF; CDR3nt: TGTGCCAGCAGCTTGGGGACGGTAGGTGACCAGCCCCAGCATTTT
j_gene: TRBJ2-1; d_gene: TRBD2; abundance: few; v_gene: TRBV29-1; CDR3aa: CSARFLAGGSEQFF; CDR3nt: TGCAGCGCCCGCTTCTTAGCGGGAGGGTCTGAGCAGTTCTTC
j_gene: TRBJ2-7; d_gene: -; abundance: many; v_gene: TRBV7-2; CDR3aa: CASSLGVNNYEQYF; CDR3nt: TGTGCCAGCAGCTTAGGTGTGAACAACTACGAGCAGTACTTC
j_gene: TRBJ1-1; d_gene: -; abundance: few; v_gene: TRBV29-1; CDR3aa: CSVEKAHGQATTEAFF; CDR3nt: TGCAGCGTTGAAAAAGCCCACGGGCAGGCGACCACTGAAGCTTTCTTT
j_gene: TRBJ2-6; d_gene: -; abundance: -; v_gene: TRBV5-1; CDR3aa: CASSLASRPGANVLTF; CDR3nt: TGCGCCAGCAGCTTGGCCTCAAGGCCTGGGGCCAACGTCCTGACTTTC
j_gene: TRBJ2-3; d_gene: -; abundance: -; v_gene: TRBV6-6; CDR3aa: CASSSRAGDTQYF; CDR3nt: TGTGCCAGCAGTTCCAGGGCGGGAGATACGCAGTATTTT
j_gene: TRBJ2-3; d_gene: -; abundance: -; v_gene: TRBV20-1; CDR3aa: CSASLPRYTDTQYF; CDR3nt: TGCAGTGCTAGTCTCCCCCGGTACACAGATACGCAGTATTTT
j_gene: TRBJ2-7; d_gene: TRBD2; abundance: -; v_gene: TRBV30; CDR3aa: CAWSETSGTGEQYF; CDR3nt: TGTGCCTGGAGTGAGACTAGCGGGACAGGGGAGCAGTACTTC
j_gene: TRBJ2-5; d_gene: -; abundance: -; v_gene: TRBV11-2; CDR3aa: CASADRTQETQYF; CDR3nt: TGTGCCAGCGCCGACAGGACCCAAGAGACCCAGTACTTC
j_gene: TRBJ1-1; d_gene: -; abundance: few; v_gene: TRBV10-3; CDR3aa: CAISDLQGIATEAFF; CDR3nt: TGTGCCATCAGTGACCTGCAGGGGATCGCCACTGAAGCTTTCTTT